Listed below are T cell receptor beta chains from one sample, sequenced in a study of CD8+ T cells in alopecia areata. The method was immunoSEQ multiplex PCR; TCRdb's version includes in-frame clones alone and lacks a portion of them. The sample has approximately 150,000 clones; around 58% are singletons. The sample was CD4+ T cells sorted from blood, taken at approximately week 61, from a patient treated with tofacitinib. The receptors stem from a human donor with alopecia areata. Both conserved end residues are part of each CDR3. The D gene is left open where the match is weak. Part of the rows lack a size; the others show once, few, many or a class for expanded clones.

V gene	clone size	D gene	J gene	CDR3 DNA	CDR3 protein
TRBV6-1	NA	NA	TRBJ1-2	TGTGCCAGCAGTGTGTGGTACGACCGATCCAATGGCTACACCTTC	CASSVWYDRSNGYTF
TRBV5-1	NA	NA	TRBJ1-2	TGCGCCAGCAGCCCTACCCCGCCCGGGGGTGGAGGCTACACCTTC	CASSPTPPGGGGYTF
TRBV5-6	NA	NA	TRBJ1-2	TGTGCCAGCAGCTCCGTAGGGCCCCTCTCTGGCTACACCTTC	CASSSVGPLSGYTF
TRBV18	NA	NA	TRBJ2-1	TGTGCCAGCTCACCAATAAACTTAGCCGGCAATGAGCAGTTCTTC	CASSPINLAGNEQFF
TRBV30	NA	TRBD2	TRBJ2-5	TGTGCCCAGCTCCTAGCGGGGCAAGAGACCCAGTACTTC	CAQLLAGQETQYF
TRBV5-1	few	NA	TRBJ2-1	TGCGCCAGCAGCAGGGCCGGACAGCACAATGAGCAGTTCTTC	CASSRAGQHNEQFF
TRBV25-1	NA	NA	TRBJ2-5	TGTGCCAGCCAACAGGGAGAGACCCAGTACTTC	CASQQGETQYF
TRBV12-5	many	NA	TRBJ2-2	TGTGCTAGTGGTTTGGTACGAGGGGCAGGGAACACCGGGGAGCTGTTTTTT	CASGLVRGAGNTGELFF
TRBV6-6	few	TRBD2	TRBJ2-3	TGTGCCAGTAGCGGGGGGTCGGGAGATACGCAGTATTTT	CASSGGSGDTQYF
TRBV5-6	once	TRBD1	TRBJ1-5	TGTGCCAGCAGCCGCAGGGGGCGCGGGGGCCATCAGCCCCAGCATTTT	CASSRRGRGGHQPQHF
TRBV30	NA	NA	TRBJ1-2	TGTGCCTGGAGTGTAGTAGGGGTTGGCTACACCTTC	CAWSVVGVGYTF
TRBV6-5	NA	NA	TRBJ1-5	TGTGCCAGCAGTTACTCAGGGGTAGGGAATCAGCCCCAGCATTTT	CASSYSGVGNQPQHF
TRBV6-5	NA	NA	TRBJ1-1	TGTGCCAGCAGTTACGGGGTAATGAACACTGAAGCTTTCTTT	CASSYGVMNTEAFF
TRBV2	NA	TRBD1	TRBJ1-3	TGTGCCAGCAGGCAAAACGGACAGGGGTTCTCTGGAAACACCATATATTTT	CASRQNGQGFSGNTIYF
TRBV29-1	NA	NA	TRBJ1-1	TGCAGCGTTGAATGGGGCGCGGGAGCTTTCTTT	CSVEWGAGAFF
TRBV4-1	NA	TRBD1	TRBJ1-5	TGCGCCAGCAGCCAAACGGACAGGGGAATTGTTCAGCCCCAGCATTTT	CASSQTDRGIVQPQHF
TRBV5-1	NA	NA	TRBJ1-2	TGCGCCAGCAGCTTGCGGGCAGGGGCTAACTATGGCTACACCTTC	CASSLRAGANYGYTF
TRBV6-5	NA	NA	TRBJ2-7	TGTGCCAGCAGCCCCGTTGGAGGGAATTTCTACGAGCAGTACTTC	CASSPVGGNFYEQYF
TRBV29-1	NA	NA	TRBJ2-7	TGCAGCGTTGCCTACTTCCAGGGTTTGGGTGAGCAGTACTTC	CSVAYFQGLGEQYF
TRBV6-5	NA	NA	TRBJ1-5	TGTGCCAGCAGTAGTGACAGGCTCCGAGGGCCCCAGCATTTT	CASSSDRLRGPQHF
TRBV25-1	NA	NA	TRBJ2-3	TGTGCCAGCAGTGAGGTAGATCCAGATACGCAGTATTTT	CASSEVDPDTQYF
TRBV29-1	NA	NA	TRBJ1-1	TGCAGCGTGGAACAGACCTGGGACACTGAAGCTTTCTTT	CSVEQTWDTEAFF
TRBV2	NA	NA	TRBJ1-1	TGTGCCAGCAGTGAACAGAGGAACACTGAAGCTTTCTTT	CASSEQRNTEAFF
TRBV10-3	NA	NA	TRBJ2-5	TGTGCCATCAGTGGGCGTGGGGGGACAGCGGCACAAGAGACCCAGTACTTC	CAISGRGGTAAQETQYF
TRBV7-2	few	NA	TRBJ1-2	TGTGCCAGCAGCTTAGCGAGGGGCTATGGCTACACCTTC	CASSLARGYGYTF
TRBV13	NA	NA	TRBJ2-5	TGTGCCAGCAGCTGGGACGTCCAAGAGACCCAGTACTTC	CASSWDVQETQYF
TRBV9	NA	TRBD2	TRBJ2-1	TGTGCCAGCAGCGCGGGACTAGTCGGCAATGAGCAGTTCTTC	CASSAGLVGNEQFF